Here is one T cell receptor (beta chain) with its context. The table lists this clonotype with a few counts. Its antigen has not been determined. Base quality data are lacking; no much larger clone is found one base away. The germline V gene specifies MDHEN as CDR1 and SYDVKM as CDR2. Taken from cysteine to phenylalanine, the CDR3 has 13 residues. CDR3 DNA is the only sequence kept; it has 39 bases, read in frame from the first base. The V and J ends are trimmed by 7 bases and 3 bases, leaving 10 bases between them. Library method: RACE. Sequencing was carried out with a NextSeq 500. During library preparation, unique molecular identifiers were attached to individual cDNA molecules so that TCRs could be counted in a quantitative, reproducible way. Each blood RNA sample was used to sequence both TCR alpha and TCR beta chains. As for the original processing: Samples had a median of 95,638 TCRs, with a range from about 23,224 to 750,000. V, J and CDR3 annotation of the TCR reads was performed with the Decombinator software suite. To make PS versus PT1 abundance plots, every sample was subsampled to the same number of TCRs (28,000). Expanded TCRs were defined as absent before sensitization and observed at least eight times at the 2-week time point. TCRdb's own reprocessing of the public reads used fastp at Q25 and MiXCR and kept productive beta chains. Under each unique CDR3 protein, matching rows form one entry showing the most common genes and DNA. Here the V and J calls rest on TCRdb's processing, not on the authors' analysis. For this sample the table gives some 150,000 distinct CDR3 sequences, of which around 11% were detected only once. The ten largest clones capture 1.3% to 1.5% of the sample.

This specimen's time point label, per the study, means: patch test 2, 6 weeks after DPC sensitization. The treatment or condition label, as the study defines it: therapeutic diphenylcyclopropenone sensitization with weekly scalp DPC. At every patch-test visit, the blood draw took place before the patch test was put on. To be eligible, patients had to be aged 18 to 70, diagnosed with alopecia and judged suitable for DPC therapy, while pregnant patients were excluded. Total RNA was extracted from unfractionated whole blood that had been collected in Tempus Blood RNA tubes. This sample is drawn from a study of human T cells and chemical hapten exposure (dated by TCRdb to the early 2020s). For context, the study as a whole: For sensitization, 2% DPC in acetone was applied to a 2 cm by 2 cm area of upper inner arm skin. Weekly therapeutic DPC doses were additionally applied to the scalp of patients throughout the roughly 23-week study period. Patch tests used Finn chambers with 0.01% DPC on the upper back, scored after 6 days by International Contact Dermatitis Research Group standards. Most of the patients in the cohort were female, and the cohort covered alopecia areata with under or over 50% scalp involvement, alopecia totalis and alopecia universalis. Libraries were pooled for sequencing, and variation in per-sample TCR yields was attributed mainly to small differences in library volumes within the pool. In alopecia patients, the study followed how the peripheral blood TCR repertoire changed in vivo over primary and secondary sensitization to diphenylcyclopropenone (DPC), a hapten. Blood samples were taken from patients before sensitization (week 0) and at 2, 6 and about 24 weeks after DPC sensitization. About 30 alopecia patients provided blood for TCR sequencing at one to four time points (pre-sensitization, 2, 6 and 24 weeks).

Overall study results and their limits: Alopecia, a presumed autoimmune disease, was present in all patients, so the immune response of the patients might differ from that of healthy individuals. Patch test score was positively correlated with the number of PT1 expanded TCRs, with significance at thresholds 8, 16 and 32 but not at 4. DPC sensitization did not change the number of TCRs with a frequency above 1 in 1000, and there was no evidence of changes in global repertoire structure. Significantly more large CDR3 similarity clusters were formed by expanded TCRs than by pre-sensitization or healthy control sets, consistent with antigen-driven responses. After repeated subsampling, the strength of the expansion versus patch-test correlation and the threshold at which it became significant changed.

The chain links TRBV28 with TRBJ1-5, and TRBD1 may be the D gene, going by 6 matching bases. This TCR came from a woman between 50 and 59 years old with alopecia areata. Some clones in this sample may be carry-over from other donors' samples. Sequenced here: whole blood, sampled in connection with sensitization to the hapten diphenylcyclopropenone (DPC). The DNA sequence follows: TGTGCCAGCAACGGACAGTACAATCAGCCCCAGCATTTT. The encoded protein is CASNGQYNQPQHF.